What follows describes a single TCR beta chain. The target antigen is unknown. Isolation recovered at least 6.5 million PBMCs from every sample. The data were taken from a study of blood T cells in healthy people across ages. Study-level points and caveats: Diversity estimated from one million T cells was considered an underestimate.

Primed by a sample-barcoded 5' primer and a J-beta primer mix, a second PCR proceeded for roughly 6 to 12 cycles. TCRdb fed the 5' RACE reads into MiXCR, producing one record per CDR3 protein. The repertoire holds more than 800,000 distinct CDR3 sequences, with roughly 45% as singletons. The CDR3 runs 15 residues. Trimming took 7 bases from V and 3 from J; bases not matched to a gene: 12. The V gene's germline CDR1 is SEHNR and CDR2 FQNEAQ (reference sequence). The TCR sequence derives from a woman aged 55-69 years in good health. Sequenced input: blood. V gene TRBV7-9 combines with J gene TRBJ2-7; 7 bases are a match to TRBD1. CDR3 residues: CASTSVLGQFYEQYF. Written as DNA, the CDR3 is TGTGCCAGCACCTCTGTCTTGGGACAGTTCTACGAGCAGTACTTC.